This T cell receptor (beta chain) was retrieved from a study of T cell repertoires in cytomegalovirus infection. On the study more broadly: CMV epitopes in the study were HLA-C-restricted (recently identified) and HLA-B-restricted (well studied). Evidence of both CMV infection and a matching HLA type came from public TCR beta signatures. General observations from the study: Pooled public TCR beta family frequency picked out CMV carriers with the relevant HLA. In two of eight donors, the top clonotype was HLA-C-restricted CMV-specific.

Regarding this clonotype: Antigen unknown.

The CDR3 contains 16 residues. CDR1 MGHRA and CDR2 YSYEKL come from the germline V gene. V lost 3 bases and J lost 5; bases outside the gene matches: 5. A single record per CDR3 protein comes from TCRdb applying MiXCR to the reads. The sample holds 650,000 to 850,000 distinct CDR3 sequences, 25% to 30% seen once. Sample: cultured CD8+ T cells from PBMCs, taken from culture after CMV antigen stimulation. The rearrangement uses TRBV4-1 and TRBJ2-2; 11 bases match TRBD2. This clonotype was obtained from a human donor in good health (CMV status not recorded). Some clones in this sample may be carry-over from other donors' samples. CDR3 residues: CASSQNSGGGTGELFF. CDR3 nucleotide sequence: TGCGCCAGCAGCCAGAATAGCGGGGGGGGGACCGGGGAGCTGTTTTTT.